These 25 T cell receptor beta chains came from one sample sequenced in a study of graft-versus-host responses after intestinal transplantation. These receptors' antigens are unknown. Profiling relied on immunoSEQ multiplex PCR, and the TCRdb table lists in-frame clones only, not all of them. The data contain over 70,000 clones, roughly four fifths of them singletons. The material sequenced was unstimulated CD8+ T cells sorted from spleen or lymph node cells, taken before intestinal transplant. Receptor source: a human donor who received an intestinal transplant.

The chain carries TRBV19 and TRBJ1-6; D is unresolved. The V gene's germline CDR1 is LNHDA and CDR2 SQIVND (reference sequence). The CDR3 contains 14 residues. V lost 7 bases and J lost 5, with 12 bases in between. Written as DNA, the CDR3 is TGTGCCAGTATCTCTGACGGCGATAATTCACCCCTCCACTTT. Protein sequence: CASISDGDNSPLHF.

The V gene is TRBV13, the J gene TRBJ2-1, with 9 bases identical to TRBD1. This CDR3 contains 14 residues. V lost 5 bases and J lost 3; bases outside the gene matches: 2. The germline CDR1 and CDR2 sequences are PRHDT and FYEKMQ (reference sequence). CDR3 DNA: TGTGCCAGCAGCCGGGACAGGGACTACAATGAGCAGTTCTTC. It specifies CASSRDRDYNEQFF.

The chain has TRBV2 and TRBJ2-1; D not resolved. Germline CDR1 SNHLY, CDR2 FYNNEI. The CDR3 has 15 residues. The V gene lost 1 base and the J gene lost 3 bases, with 10 bases spanning the gap. The CDR3 protein is CASSEGRKNYNEQFF. CDR3 sequence (DNA): TGTGCCAGCAGTGAAGGCAGGAAAAACTACAATGAGCAGTTCTTC.

Turning to this clone: The sample holds other DNA sequences that translate to the same CDR3. V and J are TRBV7-9 and TRBJ2-5; weak D call: TRBD1 (6 bases). The CDR3 has 15 residues. CDR1 and CDR2 (germline): SEHNR, FQNEAQ (reference sequence). The V gene lost 0 bases and the J gene lost 2 bases, with 10 bases spanning the gap. Written as DNA, the CDR3 is TGTGCCAGCAGCTTAGCACAGGGCGGGCAAGAGACCCAGTACTTC. This translates into CASSLAQGGQETQYF.

The count of this clone is one. This chain joins TRBV4-2 and TRBJ2-7, with 13 positions matching TRBD2. V was pared by 2 bases and J by 2 bases, with 0 bases of the junction left unmatched. Germline V gene data show CDR1 as LGHNA and CDR2 as YNFKEQ. This CDR3 contains 15 residues. CDR3 amino acids: CASSQTSGGAYEQYF. The DNA of the CDR3 is TGTGCCAGCAGCCAAACTAGCGGGGGGGCCTACGAGCAGTACTTC.

The chain uses TRBV4-1 and TRBJ2-5; TRBD1 or TRBD2 may be the D gene (5 bases each). V lost 1 base to trimming and J lost 1 base, with 25 bases between them. Germline V gene data show CDR1 as MGHRA and CDR2 as YSYEKL. The CDR3 contains 20 residues. CDR3 amino acids: CASSQGAVGGNAGFQETQYF. The CDR3 DNA reads TGCGCCAGCAGCCAAGGCGCTGTTGGGGGTAATGCGGGTTTCCAAGAGACCCAGTACTTC.

The CDR3 nucleotides are TGTGCCAGCAGTTACCTAGCGGGAGTTGAGACCCAGTACTTC. This codes for CASSYLAGVETQYF. The rearrangement uses TRBV27 and TRBJ2-5; 10 positions agree with TRBD2. This CDR3 has 14 residues. V lost 4 bases to trimming and J lost 5 bases; unmatched junction nucleotides: 4. From germline, CDR1 is MNHEY and CDR2 SMNVEV (reference sequence).

This clone was recorded only once. This chain links TRBV29-1 with TRBJ2-7, with TRBD2 matching over 9 bases. Germline V lookup: CDR1 SQVTM, CDR2 ANQGSEA. This CDR3 is built from 14 residues. Unmatched junction bases numbered 7, after V lost 4 bases and J lost 3 bases. The CDR3 DNA sequence: TGCAGCGTTGTTAGGCGGGAGGGTGGCTACGAGCAGTACTTC. It encodes CSVVRREGGYEQYF.

V gene TRBV4-1 combines with J gene TRBJ2-7; the D gene is possibly TRBD2 (6 bases). CDR1 is MGHRA and CDR2 is YSYEKL in the germline V gene. The CDR3 covers 16 residues. V shed 0 bases and J shed 4 bases, with 16 bases lying between them. The CDR3 nucleotides read TGCGCCAGCAGCCAAGATAACCGGGAGATCAATTACGAGCAGTACTTC. It encodes CASSQDNREINYEQYF.

V gene TRBV2 combines with J gene TRBJ2-5; TRBD2 aligns across 7 bases. The J call is doubtful: the DNA matches TRBJ2-7 better. CDR3 length: 18 residues. Germline-derived CDR1 and CDR2 are SNHLY and FYNNEI. CDR3 sequence reads: CASSENGLAESTSYEQYF. In nucleotides, the CDR3 is TGTGCCAGCAGTGAGAACGGGCTAGCGGAGTCGACTTCCTACGAGCAGTACTTC.

This clone appeared a few times. This chain joins TRBV6-1 and TRBJ1-5, with D hard to call. V lost 4 bases to trimming and J lost 7 bases, with 14 bases between them. The CDR3 contains 14 residues. CDR1 MNHNS and CDR2 SASEGT come from the germline V gene. CDR3 region: CASSGEMLVQPQHF. In nucleotides, the CDR3 is TGTGCCAGCAGTGGTGAAATGTTGGTCCAGCCCCAGCATTTT.

CDR3 DNA sequence: TGCGCCAGCAGCCCTTTGACACCTACCTACGAGCAGTACTTC. This sequence encodes CASSPLTPTYEQYF. The V call is TRBV4-1, the J call TRBJ2-7; no reliable D call. Trimming pared 4 bases from V and 2 bases from J, leaving 12 bases between. CDR1 is MGHRA and CDR2 is YSYEKL in the germline V gene. There are 14 residues in the CDR3.

This clone appeared once. This chain uses TRBV6-1 with TRBJ1-2, with D possibly being TRBD1 (5 bases). This CDR3 is 14 amino acids long. V was cut by 2 bases and J by 2 bases, with 9 bases left in between. CDR1 is MNHNS, CDR2 SASEGT, per germline. CDR3 sequence (DNA): TGTGCCAGCAGTGAACGGGGGAGGAACTATGGCTACACCTTC. As protein: CASSERGRNYGYTF.

This clone was recorded once. The chain uses TRBV5-1 and TRBJ2-1; D unresolved. Germline CDR1 and CDR2: SGHRS and YFSETQ. V was shortened by 4 bases and J by 5 bases, with 16 bases between the two germline ends. The CDR3 is made up of 15 amino acids. CDR3 residues: CASSAFQTTDNEQFF. CDR3 nucleotides: TGCGCCAGCAGCGCCTTTCAGACGACGGACAATGAGCAGTTCTTC.

This chain links TRBV14 with TRBJ2-7; TRBD1 agrees at 10 bases. CDR1 and CDR2 (germline): SGHDN, FVKESK. The CDR3 loop spans 14 amino acids. V dropped 1 base and J dropped 3; count of bases not matched to a gene: 0. CDR3 nucleotide sequence: TGTGCCAGCAGCCAAGGGACAGGGGGCTACGAGCAGTACTTC. This sequence encodes CASSQGTGGYEQYF.

This sequence joins TRBV5-1 and TRBJ2-1; 11 nucleotides agree with TRBD2. CDR1 and CDR2 from the germline V gene are SGHRS and YFSETQ. After removal of 1 base from V and 6 bases from J, the junction contained 6 bases not matched to a gene. The CDR3 totals 16 residues. The CDR3 DNA is TGCGCCAGCAGCTTGCCTAGCGGGGGGAGGTTCAATGAGCAGTTCTTC. Encoded protein: CASSLPSGGRFNEQFF.

The gene calls are TRBV6-5 and TRBJ1-2, with 7 bases fitting TRBD1. Germline loops: CDR1 MNHEY, CDR2 SVGAGI. CDR3 size: 14 residues. The V gene end was trimmed by 0 bases and the J gene end by 5 bases; junction bases not matched to a gene: 3. The CDR3 bases are TGTGCCAGCAGTTACTCACCAGGGGGGTATGGCTACACCTTC. Amino acid sequence: CASSYSPGGYGYTF.

The chain employs TRBV6-1 and TRBJ2-7; 10 positions agree with TRBD1. V lost 8 bases, J lost 1 base, and 5 bases stayed unmatched. Germline CDR1 is MNHNS and CDR2 is SASEGT. This CDR3 is built from 14 residues. The DNA of the CDR3 is TGTGCCAGCCTGGGACAGGGGAGTTCCTACGAGCAGTACTTC. Protein: CASLGQGSSYEQYF.

The chain combines TRBV11-1 with TRBJ2-7; possible D gene TRBD2, 6 bases. Trimming stripped 4 bases from V and 1 base from J, with 14 bases between. The CDR3 is made up of 15 amino acids. CDR1 is SGHAT and CDR2 is FQDESV in the germline V gene (reference sequence). The CDR3 region is CASSSNRDSSYEQYF. The DNA for the CDR3 is TGTGCCAGCAGCTCGAACCGGGACTCTTCCTACGAGCAGTACTTC.

The chain couples TRBV6-5 to TRBJ1-1; D is unresolved. Trimming took 6 bases from V and 8 from J, leaving 10 bases between them. Germline CDR1 is MNHEY and CDR2 is SVGAGI. The CDR3 length is 11 residues. The CDR3: CASSTQFEAFF. CDR3 nucleotide sequence: TGTGCCAGCAGCACGCAGTTCGAAGCTTTCTTT.

The CDR3 region is CASSLGQPGGNTIYF. The CDR3 bases are TGTGCCAGCAGCCTAGGACAGCCGGGAGGAAACACCATATATTTT. The chain couples TRBV9 to TRBJ1-3, with a tentative D call TRBD1 (6 bases). V was cut by 4 bases and J by 4 bases, with 15 bases left in between. The CDR3 extends over 15 amino acids. The germline V gene has CDR1 SGDLS and CDR2 YYNGEE.

The chain recombines TRBV27 with TRBJ2-3; D not resolved. The CDR3 contains 16 residues. The germline V and J ends were trimmed by 1 base and 4 bases, with 15 bases remaining between them. CDR1 MNHEY and CDR2 SMNVEV come from the germline V gene (reference sequence). In DNA, the CDR3 is TGTGCCAGCAGTTTATTCCCCGGTGGATTGGCAGATACGCAGTATTTT. Protein product: CASSLFPGGLADTQYF.

This clone was counted between two and nine times. One end of the junction is discordant with germline, which a read error may explain. The rearrangement links TRBV5-6 to TRBJ1-1; 9 bases match TRBD1. Germline CDR1 SGHDT, CDR2 YYEEEE. The CDR3 runs 11 residues. The CDR3 spells CASSLGGQGIF. The CDR3 DNA sequence: TGTGCCAGCAGCTTGGGGGGACAGGGAATCTTT.

The chain uses TRBV19 and TRBJ1-1; D ambiguous. Germline values: CDR1 LNHDA, CDR2 SQIVND (reference sequence). The CDR3 extends over 15 amino acids. Deletions cut 5 bases from V and 1 base from J, with 14 bases between. The CDR3 sequence is CASSPEGSPNTEAFF. The CDR3, as DNA: TGTGCCAGTAGTCCCGAGGGTTCTCCGAACACTGAAGCTTTCTTT.

J is TRBJ2-1 and V is TRBV7-2; TRBD2 agrees at 9 bases. The germline gives CDR1 SGHTA, CDR2 FQGNSA. The CDR3 covers 13 residues. V lost 1 base to trimming and J lost 9 bases; unmatched junction nucleotides: 1. The CDR3 region has the DNA TGTGCCAGCAGCTTAGGCGGGGGGGGTGAGCAGTTCTTC. This encodes CASSLGGGGEQFF.